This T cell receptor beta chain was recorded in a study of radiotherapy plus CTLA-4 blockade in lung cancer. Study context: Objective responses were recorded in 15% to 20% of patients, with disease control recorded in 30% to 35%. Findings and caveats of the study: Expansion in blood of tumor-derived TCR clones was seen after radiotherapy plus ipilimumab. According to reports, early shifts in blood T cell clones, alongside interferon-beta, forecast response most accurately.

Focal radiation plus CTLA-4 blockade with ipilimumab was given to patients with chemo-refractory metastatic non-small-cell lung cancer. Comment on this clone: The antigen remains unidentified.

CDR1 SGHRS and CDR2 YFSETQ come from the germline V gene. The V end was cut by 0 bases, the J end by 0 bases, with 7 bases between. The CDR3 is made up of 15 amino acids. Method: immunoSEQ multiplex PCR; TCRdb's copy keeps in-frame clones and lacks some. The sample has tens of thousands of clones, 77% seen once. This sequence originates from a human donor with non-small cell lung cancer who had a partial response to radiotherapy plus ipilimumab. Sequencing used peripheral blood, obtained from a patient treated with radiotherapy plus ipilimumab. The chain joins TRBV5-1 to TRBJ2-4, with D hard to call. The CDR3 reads CASSLGQLAKNIQYF. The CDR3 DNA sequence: TGCGCCAGCAGCTTGGGTCAGTTAGCCAAAAACATTCAGTACTTC.